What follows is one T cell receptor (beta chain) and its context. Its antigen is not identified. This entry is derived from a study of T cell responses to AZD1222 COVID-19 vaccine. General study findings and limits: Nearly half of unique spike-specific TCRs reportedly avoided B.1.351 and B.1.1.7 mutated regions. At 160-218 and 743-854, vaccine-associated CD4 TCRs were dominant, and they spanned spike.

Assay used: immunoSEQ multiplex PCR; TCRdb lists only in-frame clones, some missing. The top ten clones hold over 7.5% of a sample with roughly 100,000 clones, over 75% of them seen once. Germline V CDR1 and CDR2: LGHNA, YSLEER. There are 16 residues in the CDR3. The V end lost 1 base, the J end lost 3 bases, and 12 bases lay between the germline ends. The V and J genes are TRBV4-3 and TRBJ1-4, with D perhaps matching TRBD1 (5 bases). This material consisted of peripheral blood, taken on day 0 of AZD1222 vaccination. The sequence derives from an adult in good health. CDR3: CASSQAPRTSNEKLFF. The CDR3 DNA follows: TGCGCCAGCAGCCAAGCTCCCAGGACATCTAATGAAAAACTGTTTTTT.